One and the same sample provided the 22 T cell receptor beta chains below, sequenced in a study of T cell changes during pregnancy in multiple sclerosis. Sequenced by immunoSEQ multiplex PCR; TCRdb stores in-frame clones only, minus some. The sample comprises about 50,000 clones, approximately 92% of which are singletons, and roughly 0.71% rests with the top ten. Sequenced here: CD4+ T cells from peripheral blood mononuclear cells, sampled in the third trimester of pregnancy. All receptors derive from a female donor with multiple sclerosis, enrolled in a pregnancy study.

The rearrangement uses TRBV4-2 and TRBJ2-7, with 14 bases lining up with TRBD2. The CDR3 covers 19 residues. V gave up 0 bases and J gave up 2 bases; unmatched junction bases: 9. CDR1 is LGHNA, CDR2 YNFKEQ, per germline. The CDR3 region is CASSQDRRTSGGTTYEQYF. The CDR3 nucleotides are TGTGCCAGCAGCCAAGATCGCCGGACTAGCGGGGGGACCACCTACGAGCAGTACTTC.

The chain employs TRBV2 and TRBJ1-1, with TRBD1 matching 7 bases. Germline V lookup: CDR1 SNHLY, CDR2 FYNNEI. The CDR3 sequence is 14 residues long. The ends lost 6 bases at V and 6 bases at J; junction bases unmatched: 10. This chain's CDR3 is CASSLTGELAEAFF. CDR3 DNA: TGTGCCAGCAGCCTCACAGGGGAACTAGCTGAAGCTTTCTTT.

This clone was observed a few times. The V gene is TRBV21-1, the J gene TRBJ1-6. TRBV21-1 is an annotated pseudogene. The CDR3 covers 19 residues. As DNA, the CDR3 is TGTGCCAGCAGCAAAGCGCGGGGGGTCCACAGCGAAGAAAATTCACCCCTCCACTTT. It translates to CASSKARGVHSEENSPLHF.

The J gene is TRBJ1-4, the V gene TRBV7-2; D perhaps matches TRBD1 (6 bases). Trimming removed 7 bases from V and 1 base from J, with 16 bases in between. This CDR3 is built from 16 residues. CDR1 and CDR2 (germline): SGHTA, FQGNSA. The CDR3 loop reads CASTQEGGLTNEKLFF. The CDR3 DNA sequence: TGTGCCAGCACCCAAGAGGGGGGGTTAACTAATGAAAAACTGTTTTTT.

The chain links TRBV30 to TRBJ1-2; D possibly corresponds to TRBD1 (5 bases). CDR1 GTSNPN and CDR2 SVGIG come from the germline V gene (reference sequence). The V end was cut by 2 bases, the J end by 0 bases, with 22 bases between. The CDR3 covers 18 residues. This CDR3 is CAWSPTSWQGLANYGYTF. Here the CDR3 DNA reads TGTGCCTGGAGTCCCACCTCGTGGCAGGGACTAGCTAACTATGGCTACACCTTC.

The chain couples TRBV6-5 to TRBJ1-2; D call uncertain. This CDR3 is 12 amino acids long. The germline V gene encodes CDR1 MNHEY and CDR2 SVGAGI. V was clipped by 6 bases and J by 4 bases, with 9 bases between them. CDR3 nucleotide sequence: TGTGCCAGCAGGGAGGGAGCCTATGGCTACACCTTC. It yields the protein CASREGAYGYTF.

J is TRBJ2-5 and V is TRBV9, with 7 bases that match TRBD2. CDR3 size: 15 residues. Germline-derived CDR1 and CDR2 are SGDLS and YYNGEE. V was clipped by 2 bases and J by 5 bases; unmatched bases: 9. CDR3: CASSVDPGGDETQYF. CDR3 sequence (DNA): TGTGCCAGCAGCGTGGACCCTGGGGGGGACGAGACCCAGTACTTC.

The J gene is TRBJ2-5, the V gene TRBV19, with 7 nucleotides matching TRBD2. After removal of 0 bases from V and 1 base from J, the junction contained 8 bases not matched to a gene. Germline CDR1 reads LNHDA; CDR2 reads SQIVND (reference sequence). The CDR3 runs to 17 residues. The CDR3 nucleotides are TGTGCCAGTAGTATAGACCGGAAACTAGCGAGCCAAGAGACCCAGTACTTC. Residues: CASSIDRKLASQETQYF.

The chain has TRBV11-2 and TRBJ2-3, with D perhaps matching TRBD2 (6 bases). There are 15 residues in the CDR3. CDR1 is SGHAT and CDR2 is FQNNGV in the germline V gene. Trimming left V 0 bases short and J 4 bases short, with 11 bases between. CDR3 sequence reads: CASSLDRLAPDTQYF. CDR3 nucleotide sequence: TGTGCCAGCAGCTTAGATCGGCTAGCGCCAGATACGCAGTATTTT.

The genes are TRBV7-8 and TRBJ2-7, with TRBD1 identical over 7 bases. The CDR3 is 14 amino acids. The J segment lost 0 bases and the V segment lost 5 bases, leaving 4 bases of the junction unmatched. Per germline, CDR1 SGHVS and CDR2 FQNEAQ. CDR3 in amino acids: CASSTYRGSYEQYF. CDR3 nucleotides: TGTGCCAGCAGCACCTACAGGGGCTCCTACGAGCAGTACTTC.

The chain employs TRBV30 and TRBJ1-2; TRBD1 agrees at 8 bases. Unmatched junction bases numbered 5, after V lost 1 base and J lost 7 bases. The CDR3 is 13 amino acids. Germline lookup yields CDR1 GTSNPN and CDR2 SVGIG (reference sequence). The CDR3 loop is CAWSEQGALGYTF. The CDR3 DNA reads as TGTGCCTGGAGTGAGCAGGGGGCGCTTGGCTACACCTTC. Full variable domain (missing parts from reference TRBV30 and TRBJ1-2): SQTIHQWPATLVQPVGSPLSLECTVEGTSNPNLYWYRQAAGRGLQLLFYSVGIGQISSEVPQNLSASRPQDRQFILSSKKLLLSDSGFYLCAWSEQGALGYTFGSGTRLTVV.

This CDR3 reads CAWSVGGAGQPQHF. CDR3 sequence (DNA): TGTGCCTGGAGTGTAGGGGGCGCGGGTCAGCCCCAGCATTTT. The V gene is TRBV30, the J gene TRBJ1-5; 7 bases are a match to TRBD1. The CDR3 is 14 amino acids. J gave up 6 bases and V 0 bases, and 5 bases lay outside the gene matches. The germline CDR1 and CDR2 sequences are GTSNPN and SVGIG (reference sequence).

The chain uses TRBV7-2 and TRBJ1-1; D is possibly TRBD1 (6 bases). Trimming pared 4 bases from V and 6 bases from J, leaving 15 bases between. This CDR3 region has 14 residues. CDR1 and CDR2 from the germline V gene are SGHTA and FQGNSA. CDR3 sequence: CASSYRAGASEAFF. Here the CDR3 DNA reads TGTGCCAGCAGCTACAGGGCGGGGGCGTCTGAAGCTTTCTTT.

CDR3 coding DNA: TGTGCCAGCAGCTTAGGTCCAGGTCGAAGCTCCTACGAGCAGTACTTC. Its translation is CASSLGPGRSSYEQYF. This chain uses TRBV7-2 with TRBJ2-7; D unresolved. The germline V and J ends were trimmed by 1 base and 0 bases, with 13 bases remaining between them. CDR3 length: 16 residues. Germline CDR1 reads SGHTA; CDR2 reads FQGNSA.

The chain links TRBV12-5 to TRBJ2-2; a weak D match, TRBD2 (5 bases). Germline V CDR1 and CDR2: LGHNT, FRNRAP. V lost 6 bases and J 3 bases, leaving 14 bases between the germline ends. CDR3 length equals 15 residues. Here the CDR3 DNA reads TGTGCTAGTGGCCCCGGGATCCTGGACACCGGGGAGCTGTTTTTT. Encoded protein: CASGPGILDTGELFF.

This sequence joins TRBV7-8 and TRBJ1-5; TRBD1 might be the D (5 bases). The CDR3 covers 16 residues. Trimming shortened V by 1 base and J by 0 bases, and 10 bases separated the two germline ends. Germline values: CDR1 SGHVS, CDR2 FQNEAQ. CDR3 sequence: CASSLGRGNSNQPQHF. The CDR3 DNA is TGTGCCAGCAGCTTAGGACGGGGGAATAGCAATCAGCCCCAGCATTTT.

J is TRBJ1-5 and V is TRBV18; no reliable D call. The CDR3 is made up of 15 amino acids. With 0 bases removed from V and 2 bases from J, the gap between germline ends came to 8 bases. Per germline, CDR1 KGHSH and CDR2 LQKENI. The DNA for the CDR3 is TGTGCCAGCTCACCACCCGGAGGAGGCAATCAGCCCCAGCATTTT. Translated: CASSPPGGGNQPQHF.

The chain has TRBV6-5 and TRBJ1-1, with D unclear. From germline, CDR1 is MNHEY and CDR2 SVGAGI. V was clipped by 6 bases and J by 6 bases, with 8 bases between them. The CDR3 loop spans 11 amino acids. Written as DNA, the CDR3 is TGTGCCAGCAGCAGAAACGCTGAAGCTTTCTTT. This encodes CASSRNAEAFF.

This sequence joins TRBV5-1 and TRBJ1-2; D may be TRBD1 (6 bases). V dropped 4 bases and J dropped 4 bases, with 23 bases sitting between them. CDR3 length: 17 residues. Germline V gene lookup returns CDR1 SGHRS and CDR2 YFSETQ. The CDR3 sequence: CASSPGGGAQGAYGYTF. CDR3 nucleotide sequence: TGCGCCAGCAGCCCAGGCGGGGGGGCCCAAGGGGCCTATGGCTACACCTTC.

This chain joins TRBV6-1 and TRBJ1-1; D not certain. Between the trimmed V and J ends, which lost 7 bases and 2 bases, there was a span of 17 bases. CDR3 length equals 15 residues. Germline CDR1 MNHNS, CDR2 SASEGT. For the CDR3, the DNA is TGTGCCAGCAATATTCTCCGGGGTAGCAACACTGAAGCTTTCTTT. It encodes CASNILRGSNTEAFF.

V gene TRBV11-2 combines with J gene TRBJ2-3; TRBD2 is a possible D gene (5 bases). This CDR3 has 14 residues. V was cut by 5 bases and J by 1 base, with 10 bases left in between. Germline V gene data show CDR1 as SGHAT and CDR2 as FQNNGV. The CDR3 DNA is TGTGCCAGCAGCCCCTTGCGGGGCACAGATACGCAGTATTTT. Its protein product is CASSPLRGTDTQYF.

This clone was observed once. J is TRBJ1-2 and V is TRBV4-3; D possibly corresponds to TRBD1 (5 bases). Deletions cut 0 bases from V and 1 base from J, with 12 bases between. This CDR3 is 16 amino acids long. Germline V gives CDR1 LGHNA, CDR2 YSLEER. This CDR3 is CASSQDVTGVNYGYTF. The CDR3 nucleotides read TGCGCCAGCAGCCAAGATGTAACAGGAGTTAACTATGGCTACACCTTC.